The 6 T cell receptor beta chains given below trace back to one sample, sequenced in a study of blood T cells in healthy people across ages. Next came a second PCR, run for about 6 to 11 cycles, which used a sample-barcoded 5' primer along with a J-beta primer mix. MiXCR, applied by TCRdb to the 5' RACE reads, yields one record per CDR3 protein. The sample yields roughly 640,000 distinct CDR3 sequences, roughly 30% seen once. The sample comprised blood. These receptors came from a woman of 80 years or more in good health.

Worth noting for this clonotype: One end of the junction is discordant with germline, which a read error may explain. J is TRBJ2-7 and V is TRBV7-2; TRBD1 or TRBD2 may be the D gene (6 bases each). Per the germline V gene, CDR1 is SGHTA and CDR2 is FQGNSA. CDR3 length: 19 amino acids. The CDR3 is CARSSWGASNRPPSYEQYF. CDR3 DNA sequence: TGTGCCAGGAGCTCTTGGGGGGCCTCGAACCGGCCGCCCTCCTACGAGCAGTACTTC. Supplemented by reference TRBV7-2 and TRBJ2-7, the full variable domain reads GAGVSQSPSNKVTEKGKDVELRCDPISGHTALYWYRQSLGQGLEFLIYFQGNSAPDKSGLPSDRFSAERTGGSVSTLTIQRTQQEDSAVYLCARSSWGASNRPPSYEQYFGPGTRLTVT.

This clonotype was detected ten times or more. The chain is built from TRBV7-3 and TRBJ1-2; 9 positions agree with TRBD1. Looked up from germline, CDR1 is SGHTA and CDR2 is FQGTGA. V was pared by 5 bases and J by 4 bases, with 8 bases of the junction left unmatched. The CDR3 is 15 residues long. CDR3 in DNA: TGTGCCAGCAGCGATCGACAGGGGGTCGGCTATGGCTACACCTTC. Protein: CASSDRQGVGYGYTF.

This clonotype was seen ten or more times. V and J are TRBV12-3 or TRBV12-4 and TRBJ1-5; tentative D call: TRBD1 (6 bases). V gave up 7 bases and J gave up 1 base, with 11 bases separating them. This CDR3 contains 14 residues. The DNA for the CDR3 is TGTGCCAGCACCAGGGGATTCAGCAATCAGCCCCAGCATTTT. As protein: CASTRGFSNQPQHF.

V is TRBV28 and J is TRBJ2-1, with 9 positions matching TRBD1. Trimming at V came to 7 bases and at J to 6 bases, leaving 10 bases not matched to a gene. Germline CDR1 reads MDHEN; CDR2 reads SYDVKM. This CDR3 comprises 15 residues. The CDR3 DNA follows: TGTGCCAGCAAGCCTGCACAGGGGGCGCGCAATGAGCAGTTCTTC. The encoded protein is CASKPAQGARNEQFF. Together with reference TRBV28 and TRBJ2-1, the CDR3 gives the full variable domain: DVKVTQSSRYLVKRTGEKVFLECVQDMDHENMFWYRQDPGLGLRLIYFSYDVKMKEKGDIPEGYSVSREKKERFSLILESASTNQTSMYLCASKPAQGARNEQFFGPGTRLTVL.

In this sample, this clonotype turned up many times. This chain joins TRBV5-1 and TRBJ2-7, with 9 bases matching TRBD2. The J segment lost 6 bases and the V segment lost 3 bases, leaving 16 bases of the junction unmatched. Germline V gene sequence: CDR1 SGHRS, CDR2 YFSETQ. This CDR3 is 17 amino acids long. In DNA, the CDR3 is TGCGCCAGCAGCTCGGGCGGGTTAGGGACTAGCTTTCTCGAGCAGTACTTC. Translated, it gives CASSSGGLGTSFLEQYF.

The rearrangement uses TRBV29-1 and TRBJ1-2; 9 positions match TRBD1. The trim removed 2 bases at V and 4 bases at J, leaving 11 bases unmatched. Germline V lookup: CDR1 SQVTM, CDR2 ANQGSEA. The CDR3 is made up of 16 amino acids. CDR3 region: CSVEKWGQGSGYGYTF. The CDR3 DNA is TGCAGCGTTGAAAAGTGGGGACAGGGATCGGGCTATGGCTACACCTTC.